This TCR beta chain was retrieved from a study of radiotherapy plus CTLA-4 blockade in lung cancer. Study results and caveats: Radiotherapy with ipilimumab was followed by blood expansion of tumor-derived clones. Early blood T cell clone dynamics reportedly forecast response best, with interferon-beta.

This clone was picked up a small number of times. The antigen remains unidentified. TCRdb keeps only in-frame clones here, not all; method: immunoSEQ multiplex PCR. The sample records around 99,000 clones, roughly 88% being singletons. Between the trimmed V and J ends, which lost 0 bases and 2 bases, there was a span of 12 bases. CDR1 is SGHRS, CDR2 YFSETQ, per germline. The CDR3 consists of 15 residues. The specimen was peripheral blood, collected from a patient treated with radiotherapy plus ipilimumab. The chain is built from TRBV5-1 and TRBJ2-7; D remains ambiguous. This TCR was recovered from a human donor with non-small cell lung cancer that progressed on radiotherapy plus ipilimumab. The chain's CDR3 is CASSLGDSPTYEQYF. DNA of the CDR3: TGCGCCAGCAGCTTGGGTGACTCTCCCACCTACGAGCAGTACTTC.